This TCR beta chain derives from a study of blood T cells in healthy people across ages (dated by TCRdb to 2015 to 2017). Broadly, across the study: In model experiments, template switching captured about one uniquely barcoded TCR beta cDNA molecule for every two T cells. The study measured age-related changes in TCR beta repertoire diversity using deep sequencing normalized with unique cDNA molecular identifiers. Donors were grouped into four age groups: young (average 16 years), middle-aged (under 40), aged (approximately 58) and long-lived (approximately 81). To avoid experimental bias, donors of different ages were spread randomly across the sequencing lanes. For two donors (one aged 18 to 30 and one aged 80 or older), the study analyzed two additional independent replicas of 1 million unique cDNA reads from the same blood draw.

CDR1 and CDR2 are read off the germline V gene (reference sequence) as SGHKS and YYEKEE. The CDR3 has 15 amino acids, counting the end cysteine and phenylalanine. The DNA shown is the 45-base CDR3, in frame from base 1. Broad study findings and their caveats: The long-lived group showed more naive CD4+ T cells, fewer expanded clones and increased TCR diversity than the aged group, suggesting age selection. The CMV infection status of donors was not known, potentially confounding age-related changes in expanded clonotypes. There was a strong correlation between observed TCR beta diversity and the percentage of naive T cells measured by flow cytometry. Conclusive comparison of naive and antigen-experienced compartments was prevented by the profiling of bulk unsorted PBMCs. Estimates of total diversity from one million sequenced T cells were regarded as lower bounds and underestimates. Observed TCR beta diversity per million T cells fell roughly linearly with age, and a significant reduction was already apparent by age about 38.

Library preparation used 5' RACE. TCRdb records Illumina HiSeq 2500 as the sequencer. A second about 7 to 12 cycle PCR used a sample-barcoded 5' primer and a J-beta primer mix. A template-switch 5' adaptor carrying 12 random nucleotides introduced a unique molecular identifier onto each TCR beta cDNA molecule. Each sample yielded at least 3 million CDR3-containing paired-end reads. First-strand cDNA synthesis was performed from all RNA using the Mint cDNA synthesis kit, with priming by a TRBC-specific oligonucleotide. After uracil-DNA glycosylase treatment, a first 18-cycle PCR used universal primers M1SS and BC2_uni_R on all cDNA. From the authors' description of their analysis: Each sample was normalized by randomly selecting 1 million high-quality reads, each carrying a distinct molecular identifier. Instead of being binned into consensus sequences, reads that shared molecular identifiers were thrown out. MiTCR, with a Q25 quality threshold and the strictest error-elimination algorithm, was used for CDR3 identification, clonotype clustering and error correction. A nonparametric unseen species model with Euler transformation was used to estimate a lower bound on total TCR beta diversity. TCRdb reprocessed the public reads (quality trimming at Q25 with fastp, clone calling with MiXCR) and kept in-frame beta chains. When rows share a CDR3 protein, they turn into one entry using the most common DNA and genes. These V and J calls originate from TCRdb's pipeline instead of the authors' own analysis. The sample table lists fewer than 700,000 distinct CDR3 sequences, around two fifths of them with a count of one. The ten most abundant clones make up around 30% of the sample.

Donors were a few dozen systemically healthy Caucasian individuals from Russia aged roughly 6 to 95 years. Around 10 milliliters of peripheral blood were drawn from each donor into EDTA-treated Vacutainer tubes. PBMCs were isolated by Ficoll-Paque density-gradient centrifugation, with at least 7 million obtained per sample. Trizol reagent was used to extract total RNA from the PBMCs, yielding at least 6 micrograms per sample. Naive CD45RAhigh/CD27high T cell percentages were measured by flow cytometry on a PBMC aliquot from every donor. Note on this clonotype: The specificity of this receptor is unknown. The germline gene is not matched at one end of the junction; a read error may be the cause.

The source material was blood. The chain joins TRBV5-5 to TRBJ1-2; TRBD1 might be the D gene, on 5 matching bases. The sequence was obtained from a man older than 75 in good health. The CDR3 region reads CAGRPDGASNYGYTF. In nucleotide form, the sequence is TGTGCCGGCAGACCGGACGGGGCCTCGAACTATGGCTACACCTTC.